This passage covers 28 T cell receptor beta chains from one sample sequenced in a study of regulatory T cells in long-lasting Graves disease. Construction of the TCR beta libraries employed iRepertoire HTBI primers in conjunction with Arm-PCR of CDR3 regions. One entry per CDR3 protein results from TCRdb running MiXCR on the multiplex PCR reads. The sample lists around 470,000 distinct CDR3 sequences, around 15% occurring once. Time point specified: newly diagnosed GD, antithyroid drugs for less than 3 months. RNA extracted from PBMCs served as the sequencing template. The same data also went into a second study, on T cells in Graves' hyperthyroidism and ophthalmopathy.

Source: peripheral blood mononuclear cells (PBMCs), taken at new diagnosis, from a patient treated with antithyroid drugs. These receptors were obtained from a woman in her 50s with Graves disease.

This sequence joins TRBV19 and TRBJ2-2, with D maybe TRBD2 (5 bases). Between the trimmed V and J ends, which lost 4 bases and 1 base, there was a span of 10 bases. The CDR3 length is 15 residues. Germline V gene data show CDR1 as LNHDA and CDR2 as SQIVND (reference sequence). The CDR3 DNA reads as TGTGCCAGTAGTAGAAGCGGAGAGAACACCGGGGAGCTGTTTTTT. It specifies CASSRSGENTGELFF.

This clonotype was observed a few times. The rearrangement uses TRBV9 and TRBJ1-2, with D maybe TRBD1 (6 bases). V was cut by 3 bases and J by 2 bases, with 11 bases left in between. Germline V gene sequence: CDR1 SGDLS, CDR2 YYNGEE. This CDR3 region has 14 residues. DNA of the CDR3: TGTGCCAGCAGCGCAACAAGGGGGAACTATGGCTACACCTTC. This encodes CASSATRGNYGYTF. Looking up the rest from reference TRBV9 and TRBJ1-2 gives the full variable domain: DSGVTQTPKHLITATGQRVTLRCSPRSGDLSVYWYQQSLDQGLQFLIQYYNGEERAKGNILERFSAQQFPDLHSELNLSSLELGDSALYFCASSATRGNYGYTFGSGTRLTVV.

The chain employs TRBV6-2 or TRBV6-3 and TRBJ2-3, with D possibly TRBD2 on 7 matching bases. The germline V gene has CDR1 MNHEY and CDR2 SVGEGT. Deletions cut 0 bases from V and 1 base from J, with 14 bases between. This CDR3 spans 17 amino acids. CDR3 in amino acids: CASSYSRGAGGTDTQYF. In nucleotides, the CDR3 is TGTGCCAGCAGTTACTCGAGGGGGGCGGGGGGCACAGATACGCAGTATTTT.

This clonotype was detected many times. The V gene is TRBV28, the J gene TRBJ1-4; D is possibly TRBD1 (5 bases). V was cut by 6 bases and J by 6 bases, with 11 bases left in between. This CDR3 comprises 13 residues. Germline V gene data show CDR1 as MDHEN and CDR2 as SYDVKM. The CDR3 loop reads CASRGVSDEKLFF. Here the CDR3 DNA reads TGTGCCAGCAGGGGGGTTTCGGATGAAAAACTGTTTTTT.

Remarks on this clonotype: A much larger clone differs by one base, so this may be a read error. The gene calls are TRBV7-9 and TRBJ2-1; the match to TRBD2 covers 9 bases. CDR3 size: 17 residues. The germline gives CDR1 SEHNR, CDR2 FQNEAQ (reference sequence). The CDR3 loop is CASSFPGVAGEDNDQFF. CDR3 DNA sequence: TGTGCCAGCAGCTTCCCAGGGGTAGCGGGAGAAGACAATGATCAGTTCTTC.

The J gene is TRBJ1-5, the V gene TRBV10-3; tentatively, D is TRBD1 (5 bases). CDR3 size: 12 residues. The V gene lost 11 bases and the J gene lost 1 base, with 9 bases spanning the gap. Germline V CDR1 and CDR2: ENHRY, SYGVKD. CDR3 nucleotide sequence: TGTGCCGCCCGGGACAGCAATCAGCCCCAGCATTTT. Its protein is CAARDSNQPQHF.

The table lists this clonotype with many counts. CDR3 DNA: TGTGCCAGCAGTGATCCTAGCGGGATTTTCCACGAGCAGTACTTC. Translation: CASSDPSGIFHEQYF. The chain carries TRBV2 and TRBJ2-7, with 9 positions matching TRBD2. This CDR3 is built from 15 residues. J was trimmed by 5 bases and V by 3 bases; bases with no gene match: 8. The V gene's germline CDR1 is SNHLY and CDR2 FYNNEI.

This clonotype was counted ten times or more. This chain uses TRBV2 with TRBJ2-7; 8 nucleotides align to TRBD2. Looked up from germline, CDR1 is SNHLY and CDR2 is FYNNEI. The CDR3 has 15 amino acids. Germline trimming cut 6 bases from V and 1 base from J; bases unmatched to any gene: 8. The DNA for the CDR3 is TGTGCCAGCAGCCGCTCGGGAGGGCTGTCCTACGAGCAGTACTTC. This encodes CASSRSGGLSYEQYF.

V usage is TRBV24-1 and J usage is TRBJ2-2; D gene unclear. V was trimmed by 6 bases and J by 0 bases, leaving 7 bases between them. The CDR3 contains 14 residues. Germline values: CDR1 KGHDR, CDR2 SFDVKD. Here the CDR3 DNA reads TGTGCCACCAGTAACAGCCCGAACACCGGGGAGCTGTTTTTT. Protein: CATSNSPNTGELFF.

This clonotype appeared many times. The chain combines TRBV12-3 or TRBV12-4 with TRBJ2-7; TRBD2 aligns across 10 bases. The CDR3 is 14 amino acids. V dropped 3 bases and J dropped 3; count of bases not matched to a gene: 2. In DNA, the CDR3 is TGTGCCAGCAGTTTTCAGCGGGAGGGCTACGAGCAGTACTTC. Translated, it gives CASSFQREGYEQYF.

This chain links TRBV7-3 with TRBJ2-1, with D perhaps matching TRBD2 (5 bases). Germline CDR1 reads SGHTA; CDR2 reads FQGTGA. This CDR3 contains 13 residues. V lost 0 bases, J lost 5 bases, and 5 bases lay in between. CDR3: CASSLTRDNEQFF. The CDR3 nucleotides read TGTGCCAGCAGCTTAACGAGGGACAATGAGCAGTTCTTC.

The chain is built from TRBV2 and TRBJ1-2; D might be TRBD1 (6 bases). Trimming removed 0 bases from V and 8 bases from J, with 19 bases in between. Looked up from germline, CDR1 is SNHLY and CDR2 is FYNNEI. The CDR3 runs 16 residues. The CDR3 coding sequence is TGTGCCAGCAGTGAAGCGCTTCGGTCGGGGGCGCAGGGCTACACCTTC. It translates to CASSEALRSGAQGYTF.

This clonotype has just a few counts. The chain employs TRBV20-1 and TRBJ1-5; TRBD1 matches at 7 bases. CDR3 length equals 15 residues. Germline trimming cut 0 bases from V and 1 base from J; bases unmatched to any gene: 3. Germline CDR1 DFQATT, CDR2 SNEGSKA (reference sequence). CDR3 sequence: CSARERGLSNQPQHF. CDR3 coding DNA: TGCAGTGCTAGAGAAAGGGGGCTGAGCAATCAGCCCCAGCATTTT.

The CDR3 spells CASSTQLAGGQNEQFF. The CDR3 DNA sequence: TGTGCCAGCAGCACTCAACTAGCGGGAGGTCAGAATGAGCAGTTCTTC. V usage is TRBV7-9 and J usage is TRBJ2-1; 12 bases line up with TRBD2. Germline values: CDR1 SEHNR, CDR2 FQNEAQ (reference sequence). The V gene end was trimmed by 5 bases and the J gene end by 7 bases; junction bases not matched to a gene: 9. The CDR3 runs to 16 residues.

The chain has TRBV24-1 and TRBJ2-2; 14 nucleotides line up with TRBD2. CDR3 length: 16 residues. Germline V gene lookup returns CDR1 KGHDR and CDR2 SFDVKD. The J segment lost 5 bases and the V segment lost 3 bases, leaving 1 base of the junction unmatched. CDR3 DNA sequence: TGTGCCACCAGTGATGGGACTAGCGGGAGAACCGGGGAGCTGTTTTTT. As protein: CATSDGTSGRTGELFF.

This clonotype was detected ten times or more. This sequence joins TRBV5-1 and TRBJ2-1, with D maybe TRBD2 (6 bases). Germline CDR1 SGHRS, CDR2 YFSETQ. Trimming stripped 4 bases from V and 2 bases from J, with 13 bases between. The CDR3 is 15 residues long. CDR3 sequence reads: CASSKGLEPYNEQFF. CDR3 nucleotides: TGCGCCAGCAGCAAGGGACTCGAGCCCTACAATGAGCAGTTCTTC.

This clonotype was found a few times. The rearrangement uses TRBV9 and TRBJ2-7; D possibly matches TRBD1 or TRBD2 (7 bases each). This CDR3 is built from 14 residues. Trimming took off 2 bases at V and 2 bases at J, with 11 bases between the two ends. Looked up from germline, CDR1 is SGDLS and CDR2 is YYNGEE. The CDR3 spells CASSVQGGTYEQYF. DNA for the CDR3: TGTGCCAGCAGCGTTCAGGGGGGGACCTACGAGCAGTACTTC.

This clonotype was counted between two and nine times. The chain employs TRBV11-2 and TRBJ2-1, with D unresolved. This CDR3 is 15 amino acids long. Germline-derived CDR1 and CDR2 are SGHAT and FQNNGV. V dropped 5 bases and J dropped 0 bases, with 11 bases sitting between them. The CDR3 is CASSVLTASYNEQFF. CDR3 in DNA: TGTGCCAGCAGCGTCCTAACCGCCTCCTACAATGAGCAGTTCTTC.

This clonotype was seen ten or more times. V is TRBV7-3 and J is TRBJ2-7; D perhaps matches TRBD2 (7 bases). Germline V gene data show CDR1 as SGHTA and CDR2 as FQGTGA. Trimming removed 7 bases at V and 0 bases at J, with 13 bases between. The CDR3 has 14 residues. CDR3 DNA: TGTGCCAGCACCACAAGGGGGGGCTCCTACGAGCAGTACTTC. Translation: CASTTRGGSYEQYF.

This clonotype occurred a few times. This chain uses TRBV25-1 with TRBJ1-4; D is uncertain. The CDR3 contains 11 residues. Germline V gene sequence: CDR1 MGHDK, CDR2 SYGVNS. V was pared by 3 bases and J by 5 bases, with 1 base between. CDR3 sequence (DNA): TGTGCCAGCAGTGAGAATGAAAAACTGTTTTTT. The encoded protein is CASSENEKLFF. The full variable domain, with the rest looked up from reference TRBV25-1 and TRBJ1-4, is EADIYQTPRYLVIGTGKKITLECSQTMGHDKMYWYQQDPGMELHLIHYSYGVNSTEKGDLSSESTVSRIRTEHFPLTLESARPSHTSQYLCASSENEKLFFGSGTQLSVL.

This clonotype was seen at least ten times. The CDR3 protein is CASSLRDRAYNEQFF. The DNA of the CDR3 is TGCGCCAGCAGCTTGAGGGACAGGGCTTACAATGAGCAGTTCTTC. The chain recombines TRBV5-1 with TRBJ2-1, with 9 nucleotides matching TRBD1. The CDR3 covers 15 residues. J lost 4 bases, V lost 1 base, and 3 bases had no gene match. Germline CDR1 reads SGHRS; CDR2 reads YFSETQ.

The sample holds many counts of this clonotype. This rearrangement joins TRBV29-1 to TRBJ2-1, with 15 bases lining up with TRBD2. CDR1 and CDR2 from the germline V gene are SQVTM and ANQGSEA. The CDR3 loop spans 16 amino acids. Trimming took 4 bases from V and 4 from J; bases not matched to a gene: 5. CDR3 coding DNA: TGCAGCGTTGCCAAGGGGACTAGCGGGGGGTACAATGAGCAGTTCTTC. Amino acid sequence: CSVAKGTSGGYNEQFF.

This clonotype was picked up many times. The chain links TRBV5-1 to TRBJ2-3; D is unclear. The CDR3 covers 12 residues. V lost 0 bases and J 4 bases, leaving 3 bases between the germline ends. Per germline, CDR1 SGHRS and CDR2 YFSETQ. CDR3 sequence reads: CASSLASDTQYF. DNA of the CDR3: TGCGCCAGCAGCTTGGCCTCAGATACGCAGTATTTT.

This clonotype was recorded many times. One end of the junction is discordant with germline, which a read error may explain. This rearrangement joins TRBV28 to TRBJ2-1; D is undetermined. From germline, CDR1 is MDHEN and CDR2 SYDVKM. The CDR3 has 12 residues. The CDR3: CASSPYPFTSDF. In DNA form, the CDR3 reads TGTGCCAGCAGCCCTTACCCCTTTACATCGGACTTC.

There are a few counts of this clonotype. This chain links TRBV5-1 with TRBJ1-2; unclear D gene. The CDR3 covers 15 residues. V was shortened by 0 bases and J by 6 bases, with 15 bases between the two germline ends. CDR1 and CDR2 (germline): SGHRS, YFSETQ. The CDR3 spells CASSLESLGGDGYTF. The CDR3 DNA reads as TGCGCCAGCAGCTTGGAATCCCTGGGCGGAGATGGCTACACCTTC.

This clonotype was seen many times. This chain joins TRBV7-9 and TRBJ2-1; the match to TRBD2 covers 10 bases. V shed 2 bases, J shed 0 bases, and the junction held 10 bases outside the gene matches. The CDR3 length is 19 residues. Germline CDR1 is SEHNR and CDR2 is FQNEAQ (reference sequence). CDR3 protein: CASSLHILLAGISYNEQFF. The CDR3 nucleotides read TGTGCCAGCAGCTTACATATCTTACTAGCGGGAATCTCCTACAATGAGCAGTTCTTC.

V usage is TRBV3-1 and J usage is TRBJ2-7, with 9 bases fitting TRBD1. Per the germline V gene, CDR1 is LGHDT and CDR2 is YNNKEL (reference sequence). The CDR3 loop spans 17 amino acids. Trimming removed 2 bases from V and 2 bases from J; junction bases left unmatched: 10. The CDR3 protein is CASSQLARDREPYEQYF. CDR3 in DNA: TGTGCCAGCAGCCAATTGGCACGGGACAGGGAACCCTACGAGCAGTACTTC.

Ten or more counts support this clonotype. The V gene is TRBV6-2 or TRBV6-3, the J gene TRBJ2-1; 7 positions match TRBD2. The germline V gene encodes CDR1 MNHEY and CDR2 SVGEGT. After removal of 5 bases from V and 15 bases from J, the junction contained 10 bases not matched to a gene. The length of the CDR3 is 12 residues. CDR3: CASSVRGSGTFF. The CDR3 bases are TGTGCCAGCAGTGTACGGGGCAGCGGGACGTTCTTC.